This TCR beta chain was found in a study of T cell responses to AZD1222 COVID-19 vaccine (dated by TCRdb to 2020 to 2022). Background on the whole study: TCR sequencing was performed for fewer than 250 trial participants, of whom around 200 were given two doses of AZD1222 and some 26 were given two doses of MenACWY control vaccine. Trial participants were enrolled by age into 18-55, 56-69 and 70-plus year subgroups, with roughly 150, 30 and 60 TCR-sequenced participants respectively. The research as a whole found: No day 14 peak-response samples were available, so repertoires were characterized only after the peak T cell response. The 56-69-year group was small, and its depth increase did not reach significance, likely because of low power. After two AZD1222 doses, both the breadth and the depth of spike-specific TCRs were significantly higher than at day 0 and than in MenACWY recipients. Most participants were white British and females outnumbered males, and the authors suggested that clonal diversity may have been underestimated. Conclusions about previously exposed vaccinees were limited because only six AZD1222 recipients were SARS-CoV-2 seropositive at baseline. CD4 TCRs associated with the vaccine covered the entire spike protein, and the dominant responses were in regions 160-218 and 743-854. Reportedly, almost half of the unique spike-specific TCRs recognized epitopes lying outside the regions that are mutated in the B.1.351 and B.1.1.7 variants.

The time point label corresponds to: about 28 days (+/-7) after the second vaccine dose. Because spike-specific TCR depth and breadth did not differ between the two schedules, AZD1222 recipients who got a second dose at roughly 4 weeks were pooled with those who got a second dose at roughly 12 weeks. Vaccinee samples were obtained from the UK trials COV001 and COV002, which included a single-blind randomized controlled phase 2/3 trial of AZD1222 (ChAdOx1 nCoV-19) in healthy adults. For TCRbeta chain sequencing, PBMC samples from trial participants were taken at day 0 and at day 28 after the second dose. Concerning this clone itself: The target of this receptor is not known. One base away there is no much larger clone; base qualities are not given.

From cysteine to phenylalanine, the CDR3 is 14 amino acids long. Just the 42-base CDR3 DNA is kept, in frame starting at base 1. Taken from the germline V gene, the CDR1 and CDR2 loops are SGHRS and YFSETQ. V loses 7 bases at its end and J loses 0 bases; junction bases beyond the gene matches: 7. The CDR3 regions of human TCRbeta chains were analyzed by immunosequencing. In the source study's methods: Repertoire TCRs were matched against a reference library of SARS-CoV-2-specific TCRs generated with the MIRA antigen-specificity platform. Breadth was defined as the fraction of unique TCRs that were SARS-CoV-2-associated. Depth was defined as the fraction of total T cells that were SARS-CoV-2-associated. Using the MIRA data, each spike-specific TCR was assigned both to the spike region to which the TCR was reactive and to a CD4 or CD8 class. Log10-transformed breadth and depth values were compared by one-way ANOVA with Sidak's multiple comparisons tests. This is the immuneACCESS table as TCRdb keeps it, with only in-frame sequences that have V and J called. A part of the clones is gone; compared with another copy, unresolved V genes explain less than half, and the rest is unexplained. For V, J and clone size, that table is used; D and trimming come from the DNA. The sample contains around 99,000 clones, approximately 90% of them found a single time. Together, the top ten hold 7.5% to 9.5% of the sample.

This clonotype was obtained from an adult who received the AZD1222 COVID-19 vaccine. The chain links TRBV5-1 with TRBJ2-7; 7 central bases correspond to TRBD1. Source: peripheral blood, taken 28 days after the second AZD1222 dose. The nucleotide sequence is TGCGCCAGCCAAGGACAGGAACACTCCTACGAGCAGTACTTC. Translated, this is CASQGQEHSYEQYF.